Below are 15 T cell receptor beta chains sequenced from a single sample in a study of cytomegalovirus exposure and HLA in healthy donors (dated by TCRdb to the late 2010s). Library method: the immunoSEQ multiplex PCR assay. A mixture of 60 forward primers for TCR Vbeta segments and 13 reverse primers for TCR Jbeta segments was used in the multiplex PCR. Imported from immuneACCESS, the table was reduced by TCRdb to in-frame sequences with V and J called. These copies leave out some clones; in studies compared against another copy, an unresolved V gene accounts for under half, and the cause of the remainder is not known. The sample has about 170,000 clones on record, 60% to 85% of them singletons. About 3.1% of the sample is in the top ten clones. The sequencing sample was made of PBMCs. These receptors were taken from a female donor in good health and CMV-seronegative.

The CDR3 DNA reads TGTGCCTCAAACCCGGGACTAGCGGGGGTAGTCGAGCAGTACTTC. Amino acid sequence: CASNPGLAGVVEQYF. This sequence joins TRBV28 and TRBJ2-7; 14 nucleotides agree with TRBD2. Looked up from germline, CDR1 is MDHEN and CDR2 is SYDVKM. Trimming removed 11 bases from V and 6 bases from J; junction bases left unmatched: 12. CDR3 size: 15 residues.

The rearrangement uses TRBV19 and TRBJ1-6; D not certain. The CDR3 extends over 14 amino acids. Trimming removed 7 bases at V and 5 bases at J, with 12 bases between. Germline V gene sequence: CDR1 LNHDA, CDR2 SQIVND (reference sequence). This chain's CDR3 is CASTKRQNNSPLHF. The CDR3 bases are TGTGCCAGTACAAAAAGACAAAATAATTCACCCCTCCACTTT. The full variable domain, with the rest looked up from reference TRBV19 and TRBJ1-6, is DGGITQSPKYLFRKEGQNVTLSCEQNLNHDAMYWYRQDPGQGLRLIYYSQIVNDFQKGDIAEGYSVSREKKESFPLTVTSAQKNPTAFYLCASTKRQNNSPLHFGNGTRLTVT.

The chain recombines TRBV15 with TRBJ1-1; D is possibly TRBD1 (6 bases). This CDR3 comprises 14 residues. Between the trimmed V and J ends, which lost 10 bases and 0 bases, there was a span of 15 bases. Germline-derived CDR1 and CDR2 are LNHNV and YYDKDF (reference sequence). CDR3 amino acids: CASRQALMNTEAFF. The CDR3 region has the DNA TGTGCCAGTCGACAGGCACTCATGAACACTGAAGCTTTCTTT.

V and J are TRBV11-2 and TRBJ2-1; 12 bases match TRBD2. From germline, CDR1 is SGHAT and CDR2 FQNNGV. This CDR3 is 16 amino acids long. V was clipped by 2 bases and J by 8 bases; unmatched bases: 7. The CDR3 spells CASSLILAGGLHEQFF. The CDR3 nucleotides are TGTGCCAGCAGCTTAATACTAGCGGGGGGCCTCCATGAGCAGTTCTTC.

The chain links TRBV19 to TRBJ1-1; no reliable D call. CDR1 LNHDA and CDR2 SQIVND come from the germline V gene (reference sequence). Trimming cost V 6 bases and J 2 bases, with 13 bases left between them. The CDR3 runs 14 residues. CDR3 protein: CASSALIANTEAFF. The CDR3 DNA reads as TGTGCCAGTAGCGCCTTAATAGCAAACACTGAAGCTTTCTTT.

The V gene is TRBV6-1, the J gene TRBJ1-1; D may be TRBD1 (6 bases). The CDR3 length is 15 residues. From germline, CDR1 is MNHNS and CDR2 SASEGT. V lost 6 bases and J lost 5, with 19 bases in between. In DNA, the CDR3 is TGTGCCAGCAGCCCTGAGGGGTTACAGGGAACTGAAGCTTTCTTT. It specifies CASSPEGLQGTEAFF.

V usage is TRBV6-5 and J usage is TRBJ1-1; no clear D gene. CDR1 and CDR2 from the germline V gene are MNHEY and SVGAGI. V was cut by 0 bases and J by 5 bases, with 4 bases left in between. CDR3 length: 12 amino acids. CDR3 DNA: TGTGCCAGCAGTTACTCGAGTACTGAAGCTTTCTTT. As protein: CASSYSSTEAFF.

The CDR3 here is CASSATGGGTGELFF. The CDR3 bases are TGTGCCAGCAGCGCGACAGGGGGGGGCACCGGGGAGCTGTTTTTT. The chain employs TRBV9 and TRBJ2-2; TRBD1 aligns across 9 bases. Trimming cost V 3 bases and J 4 bases; bases outside gene matches: 4. This CDR3 spans 15 amino acids. Per the germline V gene, CDR1 is SGDLS and CDR2 is YYNGEE.

CDR3 nucleotide sequence: TGTGCCAGCAACACACAGGGGGCGAGTCAGCCCCAGCATTTT. Its translation is CASNTQGASQPQHF. The rearrangement links TRBV6-5 to TRBJ1-5; 9 bases are shared with TRBD1. The V segment lost 7 bases and the J segment 6 bases; nucleotides outside the gene matches: 7. Looked up from germline, CDR1 is MNHEY and CDR2 is SVGAGI. This CDR3 spans 14 amino acids.

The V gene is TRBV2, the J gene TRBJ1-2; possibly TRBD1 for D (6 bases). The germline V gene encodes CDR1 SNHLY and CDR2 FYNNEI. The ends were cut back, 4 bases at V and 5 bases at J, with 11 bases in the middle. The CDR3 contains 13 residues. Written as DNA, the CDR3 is TGTGCCAGCAGTGTTAGACAGGAGTATGGCTACACCTTC. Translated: CASSVRQEYGYTF.

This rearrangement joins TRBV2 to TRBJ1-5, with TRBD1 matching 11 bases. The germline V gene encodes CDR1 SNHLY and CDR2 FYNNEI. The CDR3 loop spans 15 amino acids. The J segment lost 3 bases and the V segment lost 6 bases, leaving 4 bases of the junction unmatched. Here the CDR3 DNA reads TGTGCCAGCAGGGGGACAGGGGGGGACAATCAGCCCCAGCATTTT. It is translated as CASRGTGGDNQPQHF.

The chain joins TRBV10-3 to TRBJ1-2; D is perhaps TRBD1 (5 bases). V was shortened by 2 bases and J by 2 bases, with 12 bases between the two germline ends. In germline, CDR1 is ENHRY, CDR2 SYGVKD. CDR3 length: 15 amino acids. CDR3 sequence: CAISERGHPNYGYTF. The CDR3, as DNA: TGTGCCATCAGTGAGCGAGGACACCCCAACTATGGCTACACCTTC.

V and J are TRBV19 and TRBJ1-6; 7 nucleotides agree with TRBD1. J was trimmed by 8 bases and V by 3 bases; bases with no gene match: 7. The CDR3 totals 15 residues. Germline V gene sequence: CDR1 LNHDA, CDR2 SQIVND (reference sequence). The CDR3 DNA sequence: TGTGCCAGTAGTATGGGGACAGTCTTTGATTCACCCCTCCACTTT. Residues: CASSMGTVFDSPLHF.

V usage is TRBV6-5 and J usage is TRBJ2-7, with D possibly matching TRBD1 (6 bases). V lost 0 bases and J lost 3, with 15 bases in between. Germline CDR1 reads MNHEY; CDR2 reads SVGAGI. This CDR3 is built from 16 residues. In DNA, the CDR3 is TGTGCCAGCAGTTACTCAGAGACAGGAGGAATCTACGAGCAGTACTTC. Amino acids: CASSYSETGGIYEQYF.

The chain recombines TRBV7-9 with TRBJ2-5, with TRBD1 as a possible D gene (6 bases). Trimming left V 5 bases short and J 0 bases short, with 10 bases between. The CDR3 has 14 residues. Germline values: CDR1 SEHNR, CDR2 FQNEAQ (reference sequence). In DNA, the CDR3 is TGTGCCAGCAGCCGAAGGGACAACCAAGAGACCCAGTACTTC. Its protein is CASSRRDNQETQYF.